This TCR beta chain was observed in a study of T cells of healthy individuals. V was pared by 0 bases and J by 0 bases, with 12 bases between. Germline loops: CDR1 MNHEY, CDR2 SVGEGT. CDR3 length: 16 residues. TCRdb used MiXCR to reprocess the 5' RACE reads, holding one entry per CDR3 protein. The data show 100,000 or so distinct CDR3 sequences, under 20% seen once. This clonotype was detected a few times. The sequence was collected from a human donor in good health. The chain has TRBV6-2 or TRBV6-3 and TRBJ2-7, with D possibly TRBD1 on 5 matching bases. CDR3 nucleotides: TGTGCCAGCAGTTACTCCCCGAGACAGAACTCCTACGAGCAGTACTTC. This encodes CASSYSPRQNSYEQYF.